The clone carrying this T cell receptor (beta chain) was detected a few times. Its specificity is not known. Data came from immunoSEQ multiplex PCR; TCRdb stores just in-frame clones and leaves some out. The repertoire includes tens of thousands of clones, around 85% of them detected once, and about 2.9% sits in the top ten. This entry belongs to a study of glioma-infiltrating T cells after dendritic cell vaccination. Study-level background: The vaccine used monocyte-derived dendritic cells pulsed overnight with autologous tumor lysate.

The study, taken as a whole, reports: TCR clonality showed no direct relationship with survival.

PBMC sampling occurred before vaccination, two weeks after the third dose, and at progression. The clonotype comes from a human donor with glioblastoma. The sequenced sample was blood, obtained before dendritic cell vaccination.

This CDR3 is CASTQGSGGPTNEQFF. Here the CDR3 DNA reads TGTGCCAGCACCCAGGGTAGCGGGGGGCCGACCAATGAGCAGTTCTTC. V and J are TRBV2 and TRBJ2-1; 10 nucleotides align to TRBD2. This CDR3 region has 16 residues. Germline trimming cut 7 bases from V and 6 bases from J; bases unmatched to any gene: 12. Germline loops: CDR1 SNHLY, CDR2 FYNNEI.